The clone carrying this TCR beta chain occurred a few times. As to time point: patch test 1, 2 weeks after DPC sensitization. The sample's treatment: therapeutic diphenylcyclopropenone sensitization with weekly scalp DPC. The record originates from a study of human T cells and chemical hapten exposure. Per germline, CDR1 SGHDN and CDR2 FVKESK. Between the trimmed V and J ends, which lost 3 bases and 4 bases, there was a span of 5 bases. CDR3 length: 12 residues. TCRdb itself ran the RACE reads through MiXCR, one entry per CDR3 protein. The sample has around 380,000 distinct CDR3 sequences, 4.8% seen once.

The genes are TRBV14 and TRBJ2-3; D gene unclear. This receptor was taken from a woman aged 45-65 years with alopecia areata. Some clones in this sample may be carry-over from other donors' samples. This specimen consisted of whole blood, obtained in connection with sensitization to the hapten diphenylcyclopropenone (DPC). The CDR3 is CASSHPSDTQYF. CDR3 nucleotides: TGTGCCAGCAGCCATCCCTCAGATACGCAGTATTTT.